This TCR beta chain came from a study of TIL therapy for anti-PD-1-resistant metastatic lung cancer. The overall study: Half of patients were current or former smokers. Tumors carried a median about 1.6 non-synonymous mutations per megabase. Findings of the study overall: TIL cultures after expansion showed higher clonality and lower diversity than baseline tumor (median approximately 6% vs 31%).

With 3 bases removed from V and 2 bases from J, the gap between germline ends came to 13 bases. This CDR3 comprises 14 residues. Germline V lookup: CDR1 DFQATT, CDR2 SNEGSKA (reference sequence). Comment on this clone: Its cognate antigen is unknown.

The time point is: pre-treatment sample, taken before nivolumab and TIL therapy. Tumor tissue came from excised metastases, mostly pleural nodules or supraclavicular lymph nodes. Sequencing used immunoSEQ v3. Sequencing used immunoSEQ multiplex PCR; TCRdb keeps in-frame clones, though not all of them. The sample holds under 100,000 clones, around 71% seen once. The sequencing used tumor tissue, collected at baseline. The chain employs TRBV20-1 and TRBJ2-5; maybe TRBD2 (5 bases). This receptor was identified in a person between 25 and 79 years old with non-small cell lung cancer. DNA for the CDR3: TGCAGTGCTAGTTCAAGCGGTCCGCAAGAGACCCAGTACTTC. This translates into CSASSSGPQETQYF.